The clone carrying this T cell receptor beta chain was counted at least ten times. What it binds is not known. Unsorted bulk tissue of roughly 20-31 mg yielded co-extracted RNA and DNA. This entry is derived from a study of tumor-infiltrating lymphocytes in primary liver carcinoma. Study overall: Each of the growths was stage T1-T3 N0M0, extending roughly 4.2 to 11 cm across. Findings of the study overall: With p = 0.039, the top-250-clone fraction in tumors significantly exceeded that in blood.

Making TCR beta cDNA involved around 520 ng total RNA and a constant-region primer. For TCR beta, libraries were produced by three nested multiplex PCR rounds using slightly modified ARM-PCR. Both of the initial two PCR rounds ran for roughly 11 cycles and employed TRBV1-TRBV30 forward primers alongside a C-beta reverse primer. TCRdb called the multiplex PCR reads again in MiXCR, with one record for every CDR3 protein. Of roughly 70,000 distinct CDR3 sequences in the sample, approximately 74% were seen once. This CDR3 contains 13 residues. CDR1 and CDR2 from the germline V gene are MGHDK and SYGVNS. Trimming cost V 3 bases and J 4 bases, with 9 bases left between them.

The source material was liver tumor tissue from sampling region 4. The subset denotes: tumor region T4, right-lateral pole. The TCR originated in a man aged 40-49 years with primary liver carcinoma and hepatitis B virus infection. The chain employs TRBV25-1 and TRBJ1-1; no reliable D call. For the CDR3, the DNA is TGTGCCAGCAGTGATCGGCAGAGCACTGAAGCTTTCTTT. Protein: CASSDRQSTEAFF.